These 22 T cell receptor beta chains were sequenced from one sample in a study of cytomegalovirus exposure and HLA in healthy donors. The PCR employed 60 Vbeta primers together with 13 Jbeta primers. TCRdb's table, derived via immunoSEQ multiplex PCR, lists solely in-frame clones and lacks some. The sample holds about 150,000 clones, 75% to 90% seen once. The specimen was PBMCs. The receptors originated from a woman aged 18-29 years in good health and CMV-seronegative.

This sequence joins TRBV27 and TRBJ1-4, with D perhaps TRBD1 (6 bases). V was shortened by 6 bases and J by 3 bases, with 8 bases between the two germline ends. There are 13 residues in the CDR3. Germline values: CDR1 MNHEY, CDR2 SMNVEV (reference sequence). This CDR3 is CASRDRPNEKLFF. CDR3 sequence (DNA): TGTGCCAGCAGAGACAGGCCTAATGAAAAACTGTTTTTT.

This chain connects TRBV7-6 to TRBJ2-1, with 7 bases matching TRBD2. Looked up from germline, CDR1 is SGHVS and CDR2 is FNYEAQ. There are 17 residues in the CDR3. With 1 base clipped from V and 5 bases from J, the junction kept 11 bases outside the gene matches. The CDR3 region is CASSLGQWEGRNNEQFF. The CDR3 nucleotides are TGTGCCAGCAGCTTAGGGCAGTGGGAGGGGCGGAACAATGAGCAGTTCTTC.

The genes are TRBV9 and TRBJ2-1; maybe TRBD2 (6 bases). Germline V gene lookup returns CDR1 SGDLS and CDR2 YYNGEE. V was trimmed by 7 bases and J by 4 bases, leaving 15 bases between them. This CDR3 has 14 amino acids. CDR3 sequence reads: CASGTGTGYNEQFF. The DNA of the CDR3 is TGTGCCAGCGGAACCGGGACTGGGTACAATGAGCAGTTCTTC. The full variable domain, its missing parts supplied by reference TRBV9 and TRBJ2-1, is DSGVTQTPKHLITATGQRVTLRCSPRSGDLSVYWYQQSLDQGLQFLIQYYNGEERAKGNILERFSAQQFPDLHSELNLSSLELGDSALYFCASGTGTGYNEQFFGPGTRLTVL.

The genes are TRBV7-2 and TRBJ2-5; the D is unclear. Germline-derived CDR1 and CDR2 are SGHTA and FQGNSA. The CDR3 is 13 residues long. Trimming shortened V by 5 bases and J by 4 bases, and 11 bases separated the two germline ends. The CDR3 region is CASSLPTLETQYF. Here the CDR3 DNA reads TGTGCCAGCAGCCTACCTACTTTAGAGACCCAGTACTTC.

The chain combines TRBV18 with TRBJ1-4; D is uncertain. The CDR3 spans 14 residues. CDR1 and CDR2 from the germline V gene are KGHSH and LQKENI. The V end lost 3 bases, the J end lost 2 bases, and 7 bases lay between the germline ends. The DNA for the CDR3 is TGTGCCAGCTCACCGGCGGGGACTAATGAAAAACTGTTTTTT. This sequence encodes CASSPAGTNEKLFF.

There are a few counts of this clone. This rearrangement joins TRBV11-3 to TRBJ1-1, with D possibly being TRBD1 (6 bases). This CDR3 has 11 residues. Germline V gene lookup returns CDR1 SGHNT and CDR2 YENEEA. V was trimmed by 11 bases and J by 11 bases, leaving 18 bases between them. The CDR3 here is CAPIKGVYAFF. The CDR3 coding sequence is TGTGCCCCTATAAAGGGGGTTTATGCTTTCTTT.

The chain recombines TRBV5-6 with TRBJ1-1; 10 bases line up with TRBD1. The length of the CDR3 is 15 residues. CDR1 is SGHDT and CDR2 is YYEEEE in the germline V gene. J was trimmed by 7 bases and V by 5 bases; bases with no gene match: 11. The CDR3 region is CASSRPGTGVIEAFF. The CDR3, as DNA: TGTGCCAGCAGTCGACCCGGGACAGGGGTTATTGAAGCTTTCTTT.

This clone was counted a single time. The genes are TRBV4-1 and TRBJ2-7; maybe TRBD1 (6 bases). Germline-derived CDR1 and CDR2 are MGHRA and YSYEKL. The CDR3 runs 15 residues. With 6 bases removed from V and 0 bases from J, the gap between germline ends came to 15 bases. DNA for the CDR3: TGCGCCAGCAGTGCGCGAGGGGGACCCTCCTACGAGCAGTACTTC. This gives the protein CASSARGGPSYEQYF.

The chain couples TRBV6-1 to TRBJ2-2, with 8 bases matching TRBD1. CDR3 length equals 14 residues. CDR1 and CDR2 (germline): MNHNS, SASEGT. J was trimmed by 6 bases and V by 6 bases; bases with no gene match: 6. The CDR3 nucleotides read TGTGCCAGCAGGAGGACAGGGAGTCCCGGGGAGCTGTTTTTT. It is translated as CASRRTGSPGELFF.

The chain couples TRBV7-9 to TRBJ1-6; 10 nucleotides match TRBD1. J was trimmed by 11 bases and V by 5 bases; bases with no gene match: 9. Germline V CDR1 and CDR2: SEHNR, FQNEAQ (reference sequence). This CDR3 spans 15 amino acids. CDR3 region: CASSLETGGPTPLHF. The CDR3, as DNA: TGTGCCAGCAGCCTTGAGACAGGGGGCCCGACACCCCTCCACTTT.

This chain connects TRBV11-2 to TRBJ2-2; D possibly corresponds to TRBD2 (5 bases). V was trimmed by 4 bases and J by 2 bases, leaving 11 bases between them. This CDR3 is 15 amino acids long. Germline V lookup: CDR1 SGHAT, CDR2 FQNNGV. The CDR3 region has the DNA TGTGCCAGCAGCTCCCGAGGGTTCAACACCGGGGAGCTGTTTTTT. Amino acids: CASSSRGFNTGELFF.

Notes on this clone: Additional DNA sequences in this sample encode the identical CDR3. The chain is built from TRBV2 and TRBJ2-1, with 10 bases fitting TRBD2. The V and J ends lost 7 bases and 12 bases, in that order; junction bases with no gene match: 12. CDR1 is SNHLY and CDR2 is FYNNEI in the germline V gene. This CDR3 is built from 14 residues. CDR3 residues: CASTGLAIGLGQFF. The CDR3 nucleotides read TGTGCCAGCACGGGACTAGCGATCGGTCTCGGGCAGTTCTTC.

V usage is TRBV7-8 and J usage is TRBJ2-3; a possible D gene is TRBD1 (5 bases). V was clipped by 5 bases and J by 4 bases, with 13 bases between them. The CDR3 is 14 amino acids. Germline CDR1 SGHVS, CDR2 FQNEAQ. The CDR3 DNA reads as TGTGCCAGCAGCCCCACAGGAACCGCAGATACGCAGTATTTT. It specifies CASSPTGTADTQYF.

J is TRBJ2-7 and V is TRBV7-8; TRBD1 matches 7 bases. This CDR3 has 15 residues. The trim removed 2 bases at V and 1 base at J, leaving 5 bases unmatched. CDR1 SGHVS and CDR2 FQNEAQ come from the germline V gene. CDR3: CASSLPQGRSYEQYF. The CDR3 bases are TGTGCCAGCAGCTTACCACAGGGGCGTTCCTACGAGCAGTACTTC.

V is TRBV2 and J is TRBJ2-3, with 13 bases that match TRBD2. The ends lost 6 bases at V and 1 base at J; junction bases unmatched: 7. Germline V gene lookup returns CDR1 SNHLY and CDR2 FYNNEI. The CDR3 has 17 residues. CDR3 coding DNA: TGTGCCAGCAGACCCCCACTAGCGGGAGGGGGCACAGATACGCAGTATTTT. This gives the protein CASRPPLAGGGTDTQYF. Full variable domain (outside the CDR3, taken from reference TRBV2 and TRBJ2-3): EPEVTQTPSHQVTQMGQEVILRCVPISNHLYFYWYRQILGQKVEFLVSFYNNEISEKSEIFDDQFSVERPDGSNFTLKIRSTKLEDSAMYFCASRPPLAGGGTDTQYFGPGTRLTVL.

The chain has TRBV5-1 and TRBJ1-3; the D gene is possibly TRBD1 (6 bases). The V gene's germline CDR1 is SGHRS and CDR2 YFSETQ. The CDR3 has 16 residues. V lost 0 bases and J lost 2, with 12 bases in between. In DNA form, the CDR3 reads TGCGCCAGCAGCTTGGGCTCCAGGGGTCCTGGAAACACCATATATTTT. The encoded protein is CASSLGSRGPGNTIYF.

The chain carries TRBV9 and TRBJ2-1, with 8 nucleotides matching TRBD2. CDR1 and CDR2 (germline): SGDLS, YYNGEE. Germline trimming cut 2 bases from V and 3 bases from J; bases unmatched to any gene: 10. CDR3 length: 17 residues. The CDR3 spells CASSVTSGTMNYNEQFF. The DNA of the CDR3 is TGTGCCAGCAGCGTTACTAGCGGCACAATGAACTACAATGAGCAGTTCTTC.

The chain carries TRBV6-5 and TRBJ2-7; D may be TRBD2 (5 bases). V was shortened by 5 bases and J by 6 bases, with 14 bases between the two germline ends. CDR1 is MNHEY and CDR2 is SVGAGI in the germline V gene. The CDR3 has 13 residues. CDR3 region: CASSVTSVAEQYF. The CDR3 nucleotides are TGTGCCAGCAGTGTTACTAGTGTTGCCGAGCAGTACTTC.

The chain uses TRBV5-4 and TRBJ2-1, with TRBD2 as a possible D gene (6 bases). From germline, CDR1 is SGHNT and CDR2 YYREEE (reference sequence). The germline V and J ends were trimmed by 0 bases and 5 bases, with 9 bases remaining between them. The CDR3 consists of 14 residues. The CDR3 nucleotides read TGTGCCAGCAGCTTGGACCTAGCGCACAATGAGCAGTTCTTC. This gives the protein CASSLDLAHNEQFF. Full variable domain (rest looked up from reference TRBV5-4 and TRBJ2-1): ETGVTQSPTHLIKTRGQQVTLRCSSQSGHNTVSWYQQALGQGPQFIFQYYREEENGRGNFPPRFSGLQFPNYSSELNVNALELDDSALYLCASSLDLAHNEQFFGPGTRLTVL.

This clone was seen a handful of times. This rearrangement joins TRBV4-1 to TRBJ1-1, with a tentative D call TRBD1 (5 bases). This CDR3 has 14 residues. V shed 4 bases and J shed 1 base, with 10 bases lying between them. The germline V gene encodes CDR1 MGHRA and CDR2 YSYEKL. In DNA, the CDR3 is TGCGCCAGCAGCCGCGGGGGGGGGAACACTGAAGCTTTCTTT. It yields the protein CASSRGGGNTEAFF.

This CDR3 is CASSPGGGDGNTIYF. DNA for the CDR3: TGTGCCAGCAGCCCGGGCGGGGGCGACGGAAACACCATATATTTT. This chain links TRBV5-8 with TRBJ1-3; TRBD1 might be the D (6 bases). Trimming took 4 bases from V and 4 from J, leaving 15 bases between them. CDR3 size: 15 residues. Germline lookup yields CDR1 SGHTS and CDR2 YDEGEE.

The chain couples TRBV28 to TRBJ2-4, with TRBD1 as a possible D gene (5 bases). The CDR3 runs 16 residues. From germline, CDR1 is MDHEN and CDR2 SYDVKM. The V end lost 6 bases, the J end lost 0 bases, and 15 bases lay between the germline ends. The CDR3 nucleotides are TGTGCCAGCAGGTTACGGCAGGGTCTAGCCAAAAACATTCAGTACTTC. Protein: CASRLRQGLAKNIQYF.